The 13 T cell receptor beta chains below all came from one sample that was sequenced in a study of shared clonotypes between healthy human individuals. The table came from immunoSEQ multiplex PCR; TCRdb's copy has only in-frame clones and leaves some out. This table holds over a million clones, about 75% found once. Sequencing was performed on memory CD4+ T cells sorted from blood. Subset denoted: CD45RA-negative fraction. These TCRs come from a man aged 18 to 35 in good health.

This clone was seen a single time. Here the CDR3 DNA reads TGTGCCAGCAGCACGATACCGCGGGACAGGGGGCCGGCTAACTATGGCTACACCTTC. It specifies CASSTIPRDRGPANYGYTF. The chain recombines TRBV21-1 with TRBJ1-2; the table gives TRBD1 as D, unverified against the DNA. TRBV21-1 is designated a pseudogene. The CDR3 consists of 19 residues.

V gene TRBV7-9 combines with J gene TRBJ2-5, with unresolved D. Germline V gene sequence: CDR1 SEHNR, CDR2 FQNEAQ (reference sequence). Trimming took 4 bases from V and 7 from J, leaving 16 bases between them. The CDR3 spans 14 residues. The chain's CDR3 is CASSSRPEFGTQYF. The DNA for the CDR3 is TGTGCCAGCAGCTCCCGGCCTGAGTTTGGGACCCAGTACTTC.

This chain links TRBV7-9 with TRBJ2-5, with 7 bases matching TRBD2. The CDR3 has 15 residues. Trimming cost V 6 bases and J 1 base; bases outside gene matches: 8. Germline CDR1 and CDR2: SEHNR and FQNEAQ (reference sequence). CDR3 in DNA: TGTGCCAGCAGGCGAGCTAGCGGACCCCAAGAGACCCAGTACTTC. The encoded protein is CASRRASGPQETQYF.

This CDR3 reads CSVERGRGRETYEQYF. In DNA form, the CDR3 reads TGCAGCGTTGAAAGGGGTCGGGGCAGGGAGACCTACGAGCAGTACTTC. The V and J genes are TRBV29-1 and TRBJ2-7; D possibly uses TRBD1 or TRBD2 (5 bases each). The V gene's germline CDR1 is SQVTM and CDR2 ANQGSEA. V gave up 2 bases and J gave up 2 bases, with 19 bases separating them. This CDR3 contains 16 residues.

The CDR3 DNA reads as TGCAGCGTTGGGACGTGGGTTCAGACTAGCACAGATACGCAGTATTTT. Encoded protein: CSVGTWVQTSTDTQYF. This chain joins TRBV29-1 and TRBJ2-3; D is undetermined. Germline CDR1 SQVTM, CDR2 ANQGSEA. The CDR3 contains 16 residues. V lost 4 bases to trimming and J lost 0 bases, with 17 bases between them.

The chain has TRBV19 and TRBJ2-7; D unresolved. Germline values: CDR1 LNHDA, CDR2 SQIVND (reference sequence). The V end was cut by 3 bases, the J end by 0 bases, with 9 bases between. This CDR3 has 14 amino acids. The CDR3 sequence is CASSITATSYEQYF. CDR3 bases: TGTGCCAGTAGTATTACAGCCACCTCCTACGAGCAGTACTTC.

The chain carries TRBV5-1 and TRBJ2-7; 13 bases agree with TRBD2. This CDR3 region has 15 residues. V gave up 4 bases and J gave up 2 bases; unmatched junction bases: 3. In germline, CDR1 is SGHRS, CDR2 YFSETQ. The CDR3 DNA reads as TGCGCCAGCAGCAAGGGGACTAGCGGGGCCTACGAGCAGTACTTC. The encoded protein is CASSKGTSGAYEQYF.

This chain connects TRBV11-2 to TRBJ2-7; tentative D call: TRBD2 (6 bases). Germline loops: CDR1 SGHAT, CDR2 FQNNGV. The CDR3 sequence is 16 residues long. V was trimmed by 1 base and J by 4 bases, leaving 17 bases between them. The CDR3 bases are TGTGCCAGCAGCTTAGTCCCGGCGGGACGCACGTACGAGCAGTACTTC. It yields the protein CASSLVPAGRTYEQYF.

This chain connects TRBV30 to TRBJ2-5, with 12 bases aligning to TRBD2. The CDR3 runs 14 residues. Germline CDR1 and CDR2: GTSNPN and SVGIG (reference sequence). J lost 5 bases, V lost 3 bases, and 4 bases had no gene match. This CDR3 is CAWRLAGGRETQYF. In DNA, the CDR3 is TGTGCCTGGAGACTAGCGGGAGGTCGGGAGACCCAGTACTTC.

The V call is TRBV9, the J call TRBJ2-1; no clear D gene. The V gene's germline CDR1 is SGDLS and CDR2 YYNGEE. The CDR3 consists of 14 residues. Deletions cut 0 bases from V and 7 bases from J, with 11 bases between. CDR3 sequence: CASSVAPTSNEQFF. The CDR3 coding sequence is TGTGCCAGCAGCGTAGCCCCGACTTCGAATGAGCAGTTCTTC.

This clone appeared a few times. The sample contains more than one DNA sequence encoding this CDR3. V gene TRBV7-2 combines with J gene TRBJ1-1; D uncertain. Per the germline V gene, CDR1 is SGHTA and CDR2 is FQGNSA. The CDR3 consists of 13 residues. V was cut by 1 base and J by 2 bases, with 5 bases left in between. The CDR3 loop is CASSLGRNTEAFF. CDR3 DNA sequence: TGTGCCAGCAGCTTAGGACGAAACACTGAAGCTTTCTTT.

The J gene is TRBJ1-4, the V gene TRBV5-5, with D hard to call. Trimming took 2 bases from V and 8 from J, leaving 7 bases between them. Germline values: CDR1 SGHKS, CDR2 YYEKEE (reference sequence). The CDR3 covers 12 residues. The DNA for the CDR3 is TGTGCCAGCAGCTTCGGAGGAGAAAAACTGTTTTTT. Its translation: CASSFGGEKLFF.

The chain recombines TRBV7-9 with TRBJ2-2; unclear D gene. Germline CDR1 and CDR2: SEHNR and FQNEAQ (reference sequence). Trimming took 5 bases from V and 2 from J, leaving 15 bases between them. The CDR3 length is 16 residues. The CDR3 is CASSQSGMGNTGELFF. The CDR3 coding sequence is TGTGCCAGCAGCCAAAGTGGGATGGGCAACACCGGGGAGCTGTTTTTT.